This T cell receptor (beta chain) was retrieved from a study of blood T cell repertoires in COVID-19. Study-level background: Material from acute and convalescent COVID-19 was sourced from the United States, Italy and Spain. PBMCs, B-cell-depleted T cells, or T cells provided the cDNA or gDNA that made up the material.

Per the authors' pipeline: Amplified reference gene primers provided the basis for estimating nucleated cell counts. Method: immunoSEQ multiplex PCR; TCRdb's copy keeps in-frame clones and lacks some. From that table come the V and J calls and clone size; the DNA was used to work out D and trimming. There are about 120,000 clones in the sample; nearly 90% occur only once, and roughly 1.2% lies in the top ten. The V and J ends lost 6 bases and 4 bases, in that order; junction bases with no gene match: 5. CDR1 and CDR2 from the germline V gene are ENHRY and SYGVKD. The CDR3 loop spans 15 amino acids. This sequence originates from a woman over 75 with acute or convalescent COVID-19. The chain combines TRBV10-3 with TRBJ2-1; 11 bases match TRBD2. Sequenced input: peripheral blood. The CDR3 loop reads CAISSTSGAYNEQFF. The CDR3 DNA reads TGTGCCATCAGCTCGACTAGCGGGGCGTACAATGAGCAGTTCTTC.